Listed here are 25 T cell receptor beta chains from one sample, sequenced in a study of blood T cell repertoires in COVID-19. The table came from immunoSEQ multiplex PCR; TCRdb's copy has only in-frame clones and leaves some out. The sample has around 260,000 clones; more than 75% are singletons. The sample taken for sequencing was peripheral blood. All receptors derive from a man in his forties who had recovered from COVID-19.

The V call is TRBV12-3 or TRBV12-4, the J call TRBJ2-7; no clear D. This CDR3 region has 11 residues. V was trimmed by 2 bases and J by 6 bases, leaving 5 bases between them. The CDR3: CASSLRLEQYF. The CDR3 DNA reads TGTGCCAGCAGTTTAAGACTCGAGCAGTACTTC.

The chain is built from TRBV11-2 and TRBJ2-2; 10 nucleotides agree with TRBD2. Germline values: CDR1 SGHAT, CDR2 FQNNGV. The trim removed 5 bases at V and 5 bases at J, leaving 5 bases unmatched. The CDR3 totals 15 residues. The CDR3 loop is CASSLLAGVTGELFF. The CDR3 region has the DNA TGTGCCAGCAGCCTTCTAGCGGGAGTAACCGGGGAGCTGTTTTTT.

The J gene is TRBJ2-7, the V gene TRBV5-7, with D maybe TRBD1 (6 bases). TRBV5-7 is labeled an ORF, and its function is uncertain. V gave up 4 bases and J gave up 2 bases, with 19 bases separating them. CDR3 length equals 16 residues. CDR3 sequence: CASSIPTGKPAYEQYF. The CDR3 DNA sequence: TGTGCCAGCAGCATCCCGACAGGTAAGCCCGCCTACGAGCAGTACTTC.

The chain joins TRBV5-1 to TRBJ1-1, with 7 positions matching TRBD1. The V gene end was trimmed by 2 bases and the J gene end by 4 bases; junction bases not matched to a gene: 2. The CDR3 is 13 residues long. The germline gives CDR1 SGHRS, CDR2 YFSETQ. CDR3: CASSFQGGTEAFF. The DNA for the CDR3 is TGCGCCAGCAGCTTCCAGGGGGGCACTGAAGCTTTCTTT. Combining the CDR3 with reference TRBV5-1 and TRBJ1-1 gives the whole variable domain KAGVTQTPRYLIKTRGQQVTLSCSPISGHRSVSWYQQTPGQGLQFLFEYFSETQRNKGNFPGRFSGRQFSNSRSEMNVSTLELGDSALYLCASSFQGGTEAFFGQGTRLTVV.

J is TRBJ1-2 and V is TRBV20-1; D is perhaps TRBD1 (5 bases). V dropped 3 bases and J dropped 2 bases, with 10 bases sitting between them. This CDR3 spans 13 amino acids. From germline, CDR1 is DFQATT and CDR2 SNEGSKA (reference sequence). CDR3 sequence (DNA): TGCAGTGCTAGTCTGGACACGAACTATGGCTACACCTTC. Its protein is CSASLDTNYGYTF.

V usage is TRBV9 and J usage is TRBJ1-1; D not certain. Between the trimmed V and J ends, which lost 4 bases and 0 bases, there was a span of 10 bases. The CDR3 spans 14 residues. Germline CDR1 SGDLS, CDR2 YYNGEE. The CDR3 DNA sequence: TGTGCCAGCAGCCCCCAGCGGGTGAACACTGAAGCTTTCTTT. Protein product: CASSPQRVNTEAFF.

The genes are TRBV5-4 and TRBJ1-2; no reliable D call. The germline V gene encodes CDR1 SGHNT and CDR2 YYREEE (reference sequence). The ends were cut back, 0 bases at V and 2 bases at J, with 11 bases in the middle. The CDR3 runs to 15 residues. CDR3 residues: CASSLAGRGNYGYTF. The CDR3 region has the DNA TGTGCCAGCAGCTTGGCCGGACGGGGAAACTATGGCTACACCTTC. Full variable domain (outside the CDR3, taken from reference TRBV5-4 and TRBJ1-2): ETGVTQSPTHLIKTRGQQVTLRCSSQSGHNTVSWYQQALGQGPQFIFQYYREEENGRGNFPPRFSGLQFPNYSSELNVNALELDDSALYLCASSLAGRGNYGYTFGSGTRLTVV.

The chain recombines TRBV9 with TRBJ2-5, with TRBD2 matching 13 bases. In germline, CDR1 is SGDLS, CDR2 YYNGEE. This CDR3 is built from 16 residues. V shed 4 bases, J shed 1 base, and the junction held 4 bases outside the gene matches. The chain's CDR3 is CASSSRLAGGQETQYF. The CDR3 DNA reads as TGTGCCAGCAGCTCGCGACTAGCGGGGGGCCAAGAGACCCAGTACTTC.

The chain uses TRBV25-1 and TRBJ1-2; D is uncertain. The CDR3 has 14 amino acids. CDR1 is MGHDK, CDR2 SYGVNS, per germline. V lost 5 bases to trimming and J lost 8 bases, with 18 bases between them. The CDR3 sequence is CASSLLSSSGGYTF. The CDR3 DNA is TGTGCCAGCAGTCTCCTCTCCAGTTCTGGCGGCTACACCTTC.

J is TRBJ2-7 and V is TRBV6-2 or TRBV6-3; 8 positions match TRBD1. This CDR3 has 12 amino acids. Germline CDR1 and CDR2: MNHEY and SVGEGT. Trimming removed 6 bases from V and 6 bases from J; junction bases left unmatched: 4. DNA of the CDR3: TGTGCCAGCAGCCAGACAGGGGCCGAGCAGTACTTC. It specifies CASSQTGAEQYF.

This clone was observed once. This chain links TRBV12-3 or TRBV12-4 with TRBJ1-4; D remains unclear. The V end lost 3 bases, the J end lost 11 bases, and 7 bases lay between the germline ends. The CDR3 consists of 11 residues. For the CDR3, the DNA is TGTGCCAGCAGTTTTTTCGAGAAACTGTTTTTT. This sequence encodes CASSFFEKLFF.

This clone has just a few counts. J is TRBJ2-7 and V is TRBV3-1 (or the pseudogene TRBV3-2); D unresolved. Germline CDR1 is LGHDT and CDR2 is YNNKEL (reference sequence). This CDR3 contains 12 residues. With 4 bases removed from V and 4 bases from J, the gap between germline ends came to 8 bases. The CDR3 DNA sequence: TGTGCCAGCAGCCGAACCGGTTACGAGCAGTACTTC. Its translation is CASSRTGYEQYF.

This rearrangement joins TRBV19 to TRBJ1-1; D might be TRBD1 (6 bases). V shed 4 bases and J shed 4 bases, with 16 bases lying between them. Germline loops: CDR1 LNHDA, CDR2 SQIVND (reference sequence). The CDR3 is 15 amino acids. The CDR3 loop is CASSSPGTSLTEAFF. CDR3 DNA: TGTGCCAGTAGTAGTCCCGGGACATCTCTCACTGAAGCTTTCTTT.

The rearrangement joins TRBV6-4 to TRBJ1-2; the D gene is possibly TRBD1 (5 bases). This CDR3 is 13 amino acids long. V dropped 6 bases and J dropped 4 bases, with 12 bases sitting between them. CDR1 is MRHNA and CDR2 is SNTAGT in the germline V gene. This CDR3 is CASRHRDSYGYTF. CDR3 in DNA: TGTGCCAGCAGACACCGGGACTCCTATGGCTACACCTTC.

The gene calls are TRBV7-6 and TRBJ1-4; TRBD1 aligns across 7 bases. This CDR3 contains 16 residues. Germline CDR1 SGHVS, CDR2 FNYEAQ. V lost 4 bases, J lost 3 bases, and 8 bases stayed unmatched. The CDR3 loop reads CASSSRTGLSNEKLFF. The CDR3 coding sequence is TGTGCCAGCAGCTCCCGGACAGGCCTTTCTAATGAAAAACTGTTTTTT.

The chain carries TRBV19 and TRBJ1-5; TRBD1 aligns across 7 bases. The CDR3 length is 15 residues. V was clipped by 5 bases and J by 4 bases; unmatched bases: 8. The V gene's germline CDR1 is LNHDA and CDR2 SQIVND (reference sequence). The CDR3 DNA follows: TGTGCCAGTAGTCAACATTCGGGACAGAATCAGCCCCAGCATTTT. It encodes CASSQHSGQNQPQHF.

This chain joins TRBV6-6 and TRBJ2-3; possible D gene TRBD1, 6 bases. Per the germline V gene, CDR1 is MNHNY and CDR2 is SVGAGI (reference sequence). The CDR3 spans 16 residues. Trimming shortened V by 6 bases and J by 1 base, and 17 bases separated the two germline ends. The CDR3 loop is CASRLLTGTGTDTQYF. CDR3 nucleotides: TGTGCCAGCAGACTCTTAACAGGGACGGGCACAGATACGCAGTATTTT.

The chain couples TRBV20-1 to TRBJ2-1; the match to TRBD1 covers 7 bases. CDR1 is DFQATT and CDR2 is SNEGSKA in the germline V gene (reference sequence). This CDR3 has 16 amino acids. V was clipped by 3 bases and J by 2 bases; unmatched bases: 10. CDR3 bases: TGCAGTGCTAGTAATACCGGGACAGCCCCCTACAATGAGCAGTTCTTC. Its protein is CSASNTGTAPYNEQFF.

This chain uses TRBV7-9 with TRBJ2-5; 8 positions match TRBD2. Germline trimming cut 6 bases from V and 5 bases from J; bases unmatched to any gene: 8. This CDR3 is built from 14 residues. Germline CDR1 is SEHNR and CDR2 is FQNEAQ (reference sequence). The CDR3 sequence is CASRGSGKRETQYF. The DNA of the CDR3 is TGTGCCAGCAGGGGTAGCGGGAAAAGGGAGACCCAGTACTTC.

The rearrangement joins TRBV19 to TRBJ2-7; maybe TRBD1 (5 bases). The CDR3 totals 13 residues. Per the germline V gene, CDR1 is LNHDA and CDR2 is SQIVND (reference sequence). V shed 5 bases and J shed 3 bases, with 11 bases lying between them. CDR3 sequence (DNA): TGTGCCAGTAGTCCGCGGACATTCTACGAGCAGTACTTC. Its translation: CASSPRTFYEQYF.

The chain couples TRBV4-1 to TRBJ2-2; tentatively, D is TRBD2 (5 bases). Trimming shortened V by 3 bases and J by 4 bases, and 15 bases separated the two germline ends. The CDR3 has 16 residues. In germline, CDR1 is MGHRA, CDR2 YSYEKL. CDR3 sequence (DNA): TGCGCCAGCAGCCATGACAAAACGGCGGGCACCGGGGAGCTGTTTTTT. Amino acids: CASSHDKTAGTGELFF.

The CDR3, as DNA: TGTGCCAGCAGCGCACACTTGAGGACTCCCGACCCAAGGACCCAGTACTTC. This codes for CASSAHLRTPDPRTQYF. The chain is built from TRBV9 and TRBJ2-5, with a possible D match to TRBD2 (5 bases). The CDR3 is 17 amino acids. V shed 3 bases and J shed 7 bases, with 25 bases lying between them. Germline V gene data show CDR1 as SGDLS and CDR2 as YYNGEE.

V gene TRBV19 combines with J gene TRBJ2-3; TRBD2 might be the D (6 bases). The V and J ends lost 5 bases and 7 bases respectively, with 22 bases between them. In germline, CDR1 is LNHDA, CDR2 SQIVND (reference sequence). The CDR3 sequence is 16 residues long. CDR3 in amino acids: CASSPPGSGERNTQYF. As DNA, the CDR3 is TGTGCCAGTAGTCCCCCCGGTTCGGGGGAAAGAAATACGCAGTATTTT.

The chain carries TRBV5-1 and TRBJ2-7; D is possibly TRBD2 (6 bases). This CDR3 is 17 amino acids long. V lost 4 bases and J lost 2, with 22 bases in between. Germline V gene data show CDR1 as SGHRS and CDR2 as YFSETQ. The CDR3: CASSPRGPSATPYEQYF. The CDR3 coding sequence is TGCGCCAGCAGCCCGCGTGGTCCTAGCGCGACCCCCTACGAGCAGTACTTC.

V and J are TRBV5-1 and TRBJ1-6, with 12 bases aligning to TRBD1. Germline V gene data show CDR1 as SGHRS and CDR2 as YFSETQ. The V segment lost 4 bases and the J segment 12 bases; nucleotides outside the gene matches: 11. The CDR3 spans 16 residues. The CDR3 bases are TGCGCCAGCAGCCCTGACGTGGGGACAGGGGGCGAACCCCTCCACTTT. The encoded protein is CASSPDVGTGGEPLHF.